A single sample gave rise to the 25 T cell receptor beta chains below, sequenced in a study of blood T cell repertoires in COVID-19. The data were produced by immunoSEQ multiplex PCR, yet TCRdb's version contains in-frame clones alone and is incomplete. The table has 200,000 to 250,000 clones, approximately 90% seen once. What was sequenced was peripheral blood. Source of these receptors: a woman aged 18-29 years who had recovered from COVID-19.

As for this clone: Other DNA sequences within the sample encode an identical CDR3. The rearrangement uses TRBV2 and TRBJ1-1; tentative D call: TRBD1 (5 bases). Germline assignment: CDR1 SNHLY and CDR2 FYNNEI. Trimming took 2 bases from V and 3 from J, leaving 7 bases between them. The CDR3 covers 13 residues. The DNA for the CDR3 is TGTGCCAGCAGTGAACAGGGTCACACTGAAGCTTTCTTT. This codes for CASSEQGHTEAFF.

The chain is built from TRBV9 and TRBJ2-5, with TRBD2 matching 8 bases. The CDR3 runs to 15 residues. Trimming removed 5 bases from V and 2 bases from J; junction bases left unmatched: 8. The germline V gene has CDR1 SGDLS and CDR2 YYNGEE. CDR3 bases: TGTGCCAGCAGTGGTGTCGGACTAGCTCAAGAGACCCAGTACTTC. It translates to CASSGVGLAQETQYF.

V usage is TRBV10-3 and J usage is TRBJ1-4; 7 bases are a match to TRBD1. V lost 6 bases, J lost 10 bases, and 26 bases stayed unmatched. CDR1 and CDR2 from the germline V gene are ENHRY and SYGVKD. The CDR3 has 19 residues. The CDR3 spells CAIRALPGTVGEIRRKLFF. DNA for the CDR3: TGTGCCATCAGAGCTCTTCCCGGGACAGTCGGGGAAATCAGGAGAAAACTGTTTTTT.

The DNA for the CDR3 is TGTGCCAGCAGTTTCAGGATAGGGGAAGGGGAAAAACTGTTTTTT. Protein product: CASSFRIGEGEKLFF. This rearrangement joins TRBV2 to TRBJ1-4, with a possible D match to TRBD1 (5 bases). Between the trimmed V and J ends, which lost 5 bases and 8 bases, there was a span of 18 bases. The CDR3 contains 15 residues. Germline-derived CDR1 and CDR2 are SNHLY and FYNNEI.

This chain uses TRBV9 with TRBJ2-2, with D possibly TRBD2 on 6 matching bases. Deletions cut 3 bases from V and 2 bases from J, with 17 bases between. Germline V gene data show CDR1 as SGDLS and CDR2 as YYNGEE. The CDR3 is made up of 17 amino acids. The CDR3 region is CASSDHGRLGNTGELFF. CDR3 DNA: TGTGCCAGCAGCGACCACGGGAGATTAGGTAACACCGGGGAGCTGTTTTTT. The entire variable domain, with the rest obtained from reference TRBV9 and TRBJ2-2, is as follows: DSGVTQTPKHLITATGQRVTLRCSPRSGDLSVYWYQQSLDQGLQFLIQYYNGEERAKGNILERFSAQQFPDLHSELNLSSLELGDSALYFCASSDHGRLGNTGELFFGEGSRLTVL.

The V gene is TRBV6-2 or TRBV6-3, the J gene TRBJ2-5, with TRBD2 as a possible D gene (6 bases). CDR1 MNHEY and CDR2 SVGEGT come from the germline V gene. This CDR3 is 15 amino acids long. V was pared by 4 bases and J by 4 bases, with 16 bases between. The CDR3 is CASSWQGTYSETQYF. CDR3 bases: TGTGCCAGCAGTTGGCAAGGGACTTACTCAGAGACCCAGTACTTC.

This clone was found once. This chain connects TRBV24-1 to TRBJ2-5; D perhaps matches TRBD1 (6 bases). Germline V gene data show CDR1 as KGHDR and CDR2 as SFDVKD. CDR3 length equals 13 residues. Trimming cost V 7 bases and J 3 bases, with 11 bases left between them. The CDR3 DNA reads as TGTGCCACCAGACGGGACACCGAAGAGACCCAGTACTTC. This sequence encodes CATRRDTEETQYF.

This CDR3 reads CASSLSWDSLFNEQFF. The CDR3 coding sequence is TGTGCCAGCAGTTTGTCCTGGGACAGCCTTTTCAATGAGCAGTTCTTC. The chain carries TRBV27 and TRBJ2-1, with 7 bases matching TRBD1. CDR1 and CDR2 from the germline V gene are MNHEY and SMNVEV (reference sequence). V shed 3 bases, J shed 6 bases, and the junction held 11 bases outside the gene matches. The CDR3 extends over 16 amino acids.

The chain employs TRBV19 and TRBJ1-1, with 7 nucleotides matching TRBD1. Trimming removed 3 bases from V and 1 base from J; junction bases left unmatched: 5. CDR1 is LNHDA and CDR2 is SQIVND in the germline V gene (reference sequence). The CDR3 runs 15 residues. The CDR3 DNA reads as TGTGCCAGTAGTATCTTAAACAGGGGGAACACTGAAGCTTTCTTT. This codes for CASSILNRGNTEAFF.

DNA of the CDR3: TGTGCCAGCAGCCCAGTAAGCACAGATACGCAGTATTTT. This gives the protein CASSPVSTDTQYF. J is TRBJ2-3 and V is TRBV7-2; the D is unclear. The V gene lost 5 bases and the J gene lost 0 bases, with 6 bases spanning the gap. The germline gives CDR1 SGHTA, CDR2 FQGNSA. CDR3 size: 13 residues.

The chain uses TRBV14 and TRBJ1-2; no firm D call. This CDR3 is built from 15 residues. Germline V lookup: CDR1 SGHDN, CDR2 FVKESK. V shed 0 bases and J shed 7 bases, with 15 bases lying between them. The CDR3 loop reads CASSQEWAGPIGYTF. In DNA form, the CDR3 reads TGTGCCAGCAGCCAAGAATGGGCAGGTCCCATTGGCTACACCTTC.

The CDR3 region has the DNA TGTGCCAGCACAGGTCTCGATCAGTGGGAAAAACTGTTTTTT. It translates to CASTGLDQWEKLFF. The J gene is TRBJ1-4, the V gene TRBV6-5; no firm D call. Trimming shortened V by 7 bases and J by 8 bases, and 17 bases separated the two germline ends. This CDR3 has 14 residues. Germline V gene data show CDR1 as MNHEY and CDR2 as SVGAGI.

The genes are TRBV19 and TRBJ2-7; a possible D gene is TRBD2 (9 bases). Germline V gene data show CDR1 as LNHDA and CDR2 as SQIVND (reference sequence). Trimming took off 4 bases at V and 0 bases at J, with 22 bases between the two ends. The CDR3 consists of 18 residues. The CDR3 coding sequence is TGTGCCAGTAGTAGGGGCAGGGGGCTAGCGGGAAGCTCCTACGAGCAGTACTTC. Its protein is CASSRGRGLAGSSYEQYF.

The CDR3 sequence is CASSLTGRAGDEQFF. CDR3 nucleotide sequence: TGTGCCAGCAGCTTAACCGGCAGGGCTGGGGATGAGCAGTTCTTC. The chain combines TRBV7-3 with TRBJ2-1; possible D gene TRBD1, 5 bases. The germline V gene has CDR1 SGHTA and CDR2 FQGTGA. The length of the CDR3 is 15 residues. The germline V and J ends were trimmed by 0 bases and 8 bases, with 14 bases remaining between them.

V gene TRBV4-1 combines with J gene TRBJ2-2; 11 nucleotides line up with TRBD2. Unmatched junction bases numbered 12, after V lost 2 bases and J lost 7 bases. The V gene's germline CDR1 is MGHRA and CDR2 YSYEKL. The CDR3 covers 18 residues. CDR3 DNA sequence: TGCGCCAGCAGCCAACGCCTAGCGGGAGGAGGTGGTGACGGGGAGCTGTTTTTT. It specifies CASSQRLAGGGGDGELFF.

The chain links TRBV7-3 to TRBJ2-2; D perhaps matches TRBD2 (5 bases). CDR3 length equals 14 residues. V lost 1 base and J 6 bases, leaving 9 bases between the germline ends. Per the germline V gene, CDR1 is SGHTA and CDR2 is FQGTGA. CDR3: CASSLSGSAGELFF. The CDR3 DNA reads as TGTGCCAGCAGCTTAAGTGGGAGTGCCGGGGAGCTGTTTTTT.

This clone was detected only a few times. The chain links TRBV7-3 to TRBJ1-1; no clear D gene. V lost 2 bases and J 1 base, leaving 5 bases between the germline ends. This CDR3 has 13 residues. Germline V gene sequence: CDR1 SGHTA, CDR2 FQGTGA. CDR3 in amino acids: CASSLGKNTEAFF. The CDR3 nucleotides are TGTGCCAGCAGCTTAGGCAAGAACACTGAAGCTTTCTTT.

The rearrangement links TRBV10-1 to TRBJ2-3, with D possibly matching TRBD1 (5 bases). Looked up from germline, CDR1 is WNHNN and CDR2 is SYGVQD (reference sequence). V lost 5 bases and J lost 2, with 8 bases in between. This CDR3 comprises 13 residues. In DNA, the CDR3 is TGCGCCAGCAGTACTGGGGCCACAGATACGCAGTATTTT. Protein: CASSTGATDTQYF.

This chain uses TRBV29-1 with TRBJ1-1; D is perhaps TRBD1 (6 bases). V was clipped by 4 bases and J by 0 bases, with 9 bases between them. CDR3 length: 13 amino acids. Germline lookup yields CDR1 SQVTM and CDR2 ANQGSEA. The CDR3 bases are TGCAGCGTTGTAACAGGGATGAACACTGAAGCTTTCTTT. This translates into CSVVTGMNTEAFF.

The rearrangement joins TRBV13 to TRBJ2-7; 11 nucleotides agree with TRBD2. The junction had 8 bases not matched to a gene; V was cut back by 5 bases and J by 2 bases. The CDR3 spans 16 residues. Germline CDR1 and CDR2: PRHDT and FYEKMQ (reference sequence). Here the CDR3 reads CASSTKGLAEPYEQYF. The CDR3 region has the DNA TGTGCCAGCAGCACCAAGGGACTAGCGGAACCCTACGAGCAGTACTTC.

The chain links TRBV25-1 to TRBJ2-1; weak D call: TRBD1 (6 bases). Germline CDR1 and CDR2: MGHDK and SYGVNS. The V end lost 5 bases, the J end lost 0 bases, and 14 bases lay between the germline ends. This CDR3 is built from 16 residues. CDR3: CASSSAQGSSYNEQFF. In DNA, the CDR3 is TGTGCCAGCAGTTCAGCACAGGGAAGCTCCTACAATGAGCAGTTCTTC. Full variable domain (outside the CDR3, taken from reference TRBV25-1 and TRBJ2-1): EADIYQTPRYLVIGTGKKITLECSQTMGHDKMYWYQQDPGMELHLIHYSYGVNSTEKGDLSSESTVSRIRTEHFPLTLESARPSHTSQYLCASSSAQGSSYNEQFFGPGTRLTVL.

The chain couples TRBV7-9 to TRBJ2-1; 7 nucleotides agree with TRBD1. CDR1 and CDR2 from the germline V gene are SEHNR and FQNEAQ (reference sequence). The CDR3 consists of 16 residues. With V trimmed by 3 bases and J by 1 base, 6 bases remained unmatched. CDR3 region: CASSFSGDRSYNEQFF. The CDR3 DNA is TGTGCCAGCAGCTTTAGTGGGGACAGATCCTACAATGAGCAGTTCTTC.

The V call is TRBV6-2 or TRBV6-3, the J call TRBJ2-1, with D possibly TRBD2 on 5 matching bases. Trimming stripped 2 bases from V and 4 bases from J, with 6 bases between. The CDR3 contains 13 residues. Germline V CDR1 and CDR2: MNHEY, SVGEGT. CDR3 nucleotide sequence: TGTGCCAGCAGTTACGGGGAGTACAATGAGCAGTTCTTC. Encoded protein: CASSYGEYNEQFF.

The chain combines TRBV19 with TRBJ2-7, with 12 bases aligning to TRBD2. CDR1 and CDR2 (germline): LNHDA, SQIVND (reference sequence). CDR3 length equals 16 residues. V was clipped by 0 bases and J by 4 bases; unmatched bases: 4. DNA for the CDR3: TGTGCCAGTAGTATAGAGGGGACTAGCGGGTGGTACGAGCAGTACTTC. Its protein product is CASSIEGTSGWYEQYF.

This clone occurred once. In DNA form, the CDR3 reads TGCAGTGCTCTGGTTCTAGGTGAGCAGTACTTC. This encodes CSALVLGEQYF. The rearrangement joins TRBV20-1 to TRBJ2-7; D remains unclear. The length of the CDR3 is 11 residues. Per germline, CDR1 DFQATT and CDR2 SNEGSKA (reference sequence). The ends were cut back, 5 bases at V and 7 bases at J, with 12 bases in the middle.